These 24 T cell receptor beta chains were sequenced from one sample in a study of Graves' ophthalmopathy and Graves' hyperthyroidism listed by TCRdb under 2018. Sequencing instrument: Illumina HiSeq 2000. TCR beta CDR3 regions were amplified from RNA transcripts for repertoire sequencing. The first round of RT-PCR was done with HTBI primers and the Qiagen OneStep RT-PCR kit, and was followed by a second round of multiplex PCR, then size selection and purification. The raw public reads went through TCRdb reprocessing: fastp at Q25, MiXCR clone calling, in-frame beta chains kept. Each entry merges the rows of one CDR3 protein and shows their most common DNA and genes. The sample table shows some 1.1 million distinct CDR3 sequences, and about two fifths are seen once. The ten largest clonotypes hold over 8.5% of the sample. Sequencing was performed on peripheral blood or thyroid tissue (not recorded which). These TCRs come from an adult man with Graves' hyperthyroidism.

Ten or more counts support this clonotype. The rearrangement uses TRBV15 and TRBJ2-5; 7 bases map to TRBD1. The germline CDR1 and CDR2 sequences are LNHNV and YYDKDF (reference sequence). With 0 bases clipped from V and 4 bases from J, the junction kept 8 bases outside the gene matches. The CDR3 loop spans 16 amino acids. CDR3 residues: CATSRDGQERRETQYF. CDR3 DNA: TGTGCCACCAGCAGAGATGGACAGGAGCGGCGAGAGACCCAGTACTTC.

The V and J genes are TRBV20-1 and TRBJ1-5; 7 bases match TRBD1. The germline gives CDR1 DFQATT, CDR2 SNEGSKA (reference sequence). V gave up 5 bases and J gave up 2 bases; unmatched junction bases: 9. CDR3 length: 15 residues. CDR3 in DNA: TGCAGTGCTTTCGACGGGACAGCCCGCAATCAGCCCCAGCATTTT. Translation gives CSAFDGTARNQPQHF.

V gene TRBV12-3 or TRBV12-4 combines with J gene TRBJ2-2, with D unresolved. V shed 7 bases and J shed 3 bases, with 12 bases lying between them. The CDR3 runs to 14 residues. The DNA of the CDR3 is TGTGCCAGCACGGGTAGTACCGACACCGGGGAGCTGTTTTTT. Protein: CASTGSTDTGELFF.

A remark on this clonotype: One base away lies a much larger clone, so this may be a sequencing read error. This chain links TRBV2 with TRBJ1-4; D unclear. The CDR3 contains 11 residues. Germline CDR1 is SNHLY and CDR2 is FYNNEI. The CDR3 spells CAFGPNEKRFF. The CDR3 region has the DNA TGTGCCTTCGGGCCCAATGAAAAACGGTTTTTT.

This clonotype was detected only a few times. The chain recombines TRBV4-1 with TRBJ2-5; 12 nucleotides align to TRBD2. The ends lost 0 bases at V and 2 bases at J; junction bases unmatched: 7. There are 18 residues in the CDR3. CDR1 and CDR2 (germline): MGHRA, YSYEKL. The chain's CDR3 is CASSQDLAGGDLQETQYF. DNA of the CDR3: TGCGCCAGCAGCCAAGATCTAGCGGGGGGGGATTTACAAGAGACCCAGTACTTC.

This clonotype has at least ten counts. The chain has TRBV20-1 and TRBJ2-6; D remains ambiguous. The V gene lost 3 bases and the J gene lost 4 bases, with 10 bases spanning the gap. The CDR3 is made up of 14 amino acids. Germline CDR1 DFQATT, CDR2 SNEGSKA (reference sequence). CDR3 DNA: TGCAGTGCTAGCACGTGGCGCGGGGCCAACGTCCTGACTTTC. The encoded protein is CSASTWRGANVLTF.

The chain has TRBV10-3 and TRBJ1-5; no reliable D call. This CDR3 region has 15 residues. V lost 10 bases and J lost 1, with 17 bases in between. The germline V gene encodes CDR1 ENHRY and CDR2 SYGVKD. In DNA form, the CDR3 reads TGTGCCAGCAGAAGGGTCGGACCCAGCAATCAGCCCCAGCATTTT. Its translation: CASRRVGPSNQPQHF.

Comments on this clonotype: Just one base apart from a much larger clone, this may be a read error. The J gene is TRBJ1-2, the V gene TRBV7-8, with D perhaps matching TRBD1 (6 bases). The V end was cut by 3 bases, the J end by 6 bases, with 29 bases between. This CDR3 contains 19 residues. Looked up from germline, CDR1 is SGHVS and CDR2 is FQNEAQ. The CDR3 region is CASSFESRTAPFPGNGYTF. CDR3 in DNA: TGTGCCAGCAGCTTCGAGTCTCGGACAGCTCCTTTTCCTGGCAATGGCTACACCTTC.

This clonotype was picked up a small number of times. J is TRBJ1-5 and V is TRBV28; the D is unclear. With 5 bases removed from V and 9 bases from J, the gap between germline ends came to 17 bases. Per the germline V gene, CDR1 is MDHEN and CDR2 is SYDVKM. CDR3 length equals 14 residues. CDR3 sequence reads: CASSRPGGLLPQHF. The CDR3 nucleotides are TGTGCCAGCAGTCGGCCGGGCGGTTTACTGCCCCAGCATTTT.

This clonotype was counted at least ten times. The J gene is TRBJ1-1, the V gene TRBV7-9; D unresolved. The germline gives CDR1 SEHNR, CDR2 FQNEAQ (reference sequence). Trimming took off 1 base at V and 5 bases at J, with 14 bases between the two ends. The CDR3 runs 15 residues. The CDR3 DNA is TGTGCCAGCAGCTTAGAGGTTCGGGGTAGGACTGAAGCTTTCTTT. Protein sequence: CASSLEVRGRTEAFF.

This clonotype was seen only a few times. The chain couples TRBV9 to TRBJ2-5; 8 positions match TRBD1. Germline V gene lookup returns CDR1 SGDLS and CDR2 YYNGEE. This CDR3 has 15 amino acids. V shed 1 base, J shed 4 bases, and the junction held 6 bases outside the gene matches. The CDR3 loop is CASSVNGQGRETQYF. The CDR3 coding sequence is TGTGCCAGCAGCGTAAACGGACAGGGAAGAGAGACCCAGTACTTC.

V is TRBV10-3 and J is TRBJ1-5; TRBD1 is a possible D gene (5 bases). V was cut by 10 bases and J by 0 bases, with 16 bases left in between. The CDR3 has 15 residues. Germline-derived CDR1 and CDR2 are ENHRY and SYGVKD. CDR3 coding DNA: TGTGCCAGCAGACGCGGGGCAGCTAGCAATCAGCCCCAGCATTTT. This codes for CASRRGAASNQPQHF.

This clonotype was observed at least ten times. The V call is TRBV19, the J call TRBJ1-5; D not resolved. V dropped 2 bases and J dropped 3 bases, with 5 bases sitting between them. The CDR3 totals 13 residues. In germline, CDR1 is LNHDA, CDR2 SQIVND (reference sequence). The CDR3 DNA reads as TGTGCCAGTAGTATAAGAAACAATCAGCCCCAGCATTTT. Translation gives CASSIRNNQPQHF.

V gene TRBV13 combines with J gene TRBJ2-7, with a tentative D call TRBD2 (6 bases). Trimming removed 4 bases from V and 2 bases from J, with 18 bases in between. From germline, CDR1 is PRHDT and CDR2 FYEKMQ (reference sequence). The CDR3 consists of 16 residues. The CDR3 is CASSSYRNGGTYEQYF. In nucleotides, the CDR3 is TGTGCCAGCAGCTCATACCGAAACGGGGGTACCTACGAGCAGTACTTC.

The chain is built from TRBV7-9 and TRBJ1-1, with a weak D call TRBD1 (5 bases). V lost 8 bases and J lost 8, with 21 bases in between. Germline lookup yields CDR1 SEHNR and CDR2 FQNEAQ (reference sequence). This CDR3 spans 14 amino acids. The chain's CDR3 is CASSIQGVKVEAFF. In DNA form, the CDR3 reads TGTGCCAGCTCAATCCAGGGAGTGAAGGTCGAAGCTTTCTTT.

The genes are TRBV12-3 or TRBV12-4 and TRBJ1-1; possible D gene TRBD1, 5 bases. The ends were cut back, 3 bases at V and 10 bases at J, with 6 bases in the middle. The CDR3 loop spans 10 amino acids. CDR3 DNA sequence: TGTGCCAGCAGTTTCGGGGGAGCTTTCTTT. It encodes CASSFGGAFF.

This clonotype has ten or more counts. V usage is TRBV6-4 and J usage is TRBJ1-1; D gene ambiguous. CDR1 MRHNA and CDR2 SNTAGT come from the germline V gene. The CDR3 consists of 13 residues. The V and J ends lost 8 bases and 4 bases respectively, with 14 bases between them. In nucleotides, the CDR3 is TGTGCCAGCCGAACGACCGGGAGCACTGAAGCTTTCTTT. Its translation: CASRTTGSTEAFF.

This rearrangement joins TRBV7-2 to TRBJ2-7; D ambiguous. CDR3 length: 13 amino acids. Trimming pared 2 bases from V and 4 bases from J, leaving 9 bases between. The germline CDR1 and CDR2 sequences are SGHTA and FQGNSA. CDR3 sequence reads: CASSLRRKYEQYF. In DNA, the CDR3 is TGTGCCAGCAGCTTAAGGCGGAAATACGAGCAGTACTTC.

A word on this clonotype: A much larger clonotype is one base distant, so this may be a read error. This rearrangement joins TRBV5-1 to TRBJ1-1; the match to TRBD1 covers 9 bases. Germline V lookup: CDR1 SGHRS, CDR2 YFSETQ. Trimming cost V 4 bases and J 6 bases; bases outside gene matches: 10. This CDR3 has 15 amino acids. In DNA form, the CDR3 reads TGCGCCAGCAGCCTTAGACAGGGGGACGGGGCTGAAGCTTTCTTT. Protein: CASSLRQGDGAEAFF.

The chain has TRBV19 and TRBJ2-7, with 14 bases fitting TRBD2. CDR3 size: 17 residues. Germline CDR1 and CDR2: LNHDA and SQIVND (reference sequence). J lost 3 bases, V lost 7 bases, and 11 bases had no gene match. For the CDR3, the DNA is TGTGCCAGTACCGCTAGTGGGACTAGCGGGAGCGTCTACGAGCAGTACTTC. Its protein is CASTASGTSGSVYEQYF.

This clonotype was counted only a few times. The chain carries TRBV5-1 and TRBJ1-1; 7 positions agree with TRBD1. The ends lost 5 bases at V and 4 bases at J; junction bases unmatched: 11. The CDR3 length is 15 residues. The V gene's germline CDR1 is SGHRS and CDR2 YFSETQ. The CDR3 loop reads CASRETTGSRTEAFF. In DNA form, the CDR3 reads TGCGCCAGCAGGGAAACGACAGGGAGCCGCACTGAAGCTTTCTTT.

This clonotype appeared many times. The chain links TRBV10-1 to TRBJ2-5; D is unclear. The CDR3 covers 15 residues. Germline-derived CDR1 and CDR2 are WNHNN and SYGVQD (reference sequence). The V end lost 2 bases, the J end lost 5 bases, and 15 bases lay between the germline ends. CDR3 loop: CASSEASIGRETQYF. CDR3 sequence (DNA): TGCGCCAGCAGTGAGGCTAGTATAGGTCGGGAGACCCAGTACTTC.

This clonotype was counted many times. This sequence joins TRBV7-2 and TRBJ2-5; the D call may be TRBD1 or TRBD2 (6 bases each). The CDR3 sequence is 15 residues long. Trimming took 0 bases from V and 4 from J, leaving 12 bases between them. Germline V lookup: CDR1 SGHTA, CDR2 FQGNSA. The CDR3 loop is CASSLAGGGGETQYF. CDR3 coding DNA: TGTGCCAGCAGCTTAGCAGGGGGAGGAGGAGAGACCCAGTACTTC. Based on the CDR3 plus reference TRBV7-2 and TRBJ2-5, the full variable domain is GAGVSQSPSNKVTEKGKDVELRCDPISGHTALYWYRQSLGQGLEFLIYFQGNSAPDKSGLPSDRFSAERTGGSVSTLTIQRTQQEDSAVYLCASSLAGGGGETQYFGPGTRLLVL.

The chain has TRBV4-3 and TRBJ1-1; 9 bases line up with TRBD1. V dropped 0 bases and J dropped 5; count of bases not matched to a gene: 10. The CDR3 covers 17 residues. The germline V gene has CDR1 LGHNA and CDR2 YSLEER. This chain's CDR3 is CASSQDAGQGRTTEAFF. The CDR3, as DNA: TGCGCCAGCAGCCAAGATGCAGGACAGGGGAGGACGACTGAAGCTTTCTTT.